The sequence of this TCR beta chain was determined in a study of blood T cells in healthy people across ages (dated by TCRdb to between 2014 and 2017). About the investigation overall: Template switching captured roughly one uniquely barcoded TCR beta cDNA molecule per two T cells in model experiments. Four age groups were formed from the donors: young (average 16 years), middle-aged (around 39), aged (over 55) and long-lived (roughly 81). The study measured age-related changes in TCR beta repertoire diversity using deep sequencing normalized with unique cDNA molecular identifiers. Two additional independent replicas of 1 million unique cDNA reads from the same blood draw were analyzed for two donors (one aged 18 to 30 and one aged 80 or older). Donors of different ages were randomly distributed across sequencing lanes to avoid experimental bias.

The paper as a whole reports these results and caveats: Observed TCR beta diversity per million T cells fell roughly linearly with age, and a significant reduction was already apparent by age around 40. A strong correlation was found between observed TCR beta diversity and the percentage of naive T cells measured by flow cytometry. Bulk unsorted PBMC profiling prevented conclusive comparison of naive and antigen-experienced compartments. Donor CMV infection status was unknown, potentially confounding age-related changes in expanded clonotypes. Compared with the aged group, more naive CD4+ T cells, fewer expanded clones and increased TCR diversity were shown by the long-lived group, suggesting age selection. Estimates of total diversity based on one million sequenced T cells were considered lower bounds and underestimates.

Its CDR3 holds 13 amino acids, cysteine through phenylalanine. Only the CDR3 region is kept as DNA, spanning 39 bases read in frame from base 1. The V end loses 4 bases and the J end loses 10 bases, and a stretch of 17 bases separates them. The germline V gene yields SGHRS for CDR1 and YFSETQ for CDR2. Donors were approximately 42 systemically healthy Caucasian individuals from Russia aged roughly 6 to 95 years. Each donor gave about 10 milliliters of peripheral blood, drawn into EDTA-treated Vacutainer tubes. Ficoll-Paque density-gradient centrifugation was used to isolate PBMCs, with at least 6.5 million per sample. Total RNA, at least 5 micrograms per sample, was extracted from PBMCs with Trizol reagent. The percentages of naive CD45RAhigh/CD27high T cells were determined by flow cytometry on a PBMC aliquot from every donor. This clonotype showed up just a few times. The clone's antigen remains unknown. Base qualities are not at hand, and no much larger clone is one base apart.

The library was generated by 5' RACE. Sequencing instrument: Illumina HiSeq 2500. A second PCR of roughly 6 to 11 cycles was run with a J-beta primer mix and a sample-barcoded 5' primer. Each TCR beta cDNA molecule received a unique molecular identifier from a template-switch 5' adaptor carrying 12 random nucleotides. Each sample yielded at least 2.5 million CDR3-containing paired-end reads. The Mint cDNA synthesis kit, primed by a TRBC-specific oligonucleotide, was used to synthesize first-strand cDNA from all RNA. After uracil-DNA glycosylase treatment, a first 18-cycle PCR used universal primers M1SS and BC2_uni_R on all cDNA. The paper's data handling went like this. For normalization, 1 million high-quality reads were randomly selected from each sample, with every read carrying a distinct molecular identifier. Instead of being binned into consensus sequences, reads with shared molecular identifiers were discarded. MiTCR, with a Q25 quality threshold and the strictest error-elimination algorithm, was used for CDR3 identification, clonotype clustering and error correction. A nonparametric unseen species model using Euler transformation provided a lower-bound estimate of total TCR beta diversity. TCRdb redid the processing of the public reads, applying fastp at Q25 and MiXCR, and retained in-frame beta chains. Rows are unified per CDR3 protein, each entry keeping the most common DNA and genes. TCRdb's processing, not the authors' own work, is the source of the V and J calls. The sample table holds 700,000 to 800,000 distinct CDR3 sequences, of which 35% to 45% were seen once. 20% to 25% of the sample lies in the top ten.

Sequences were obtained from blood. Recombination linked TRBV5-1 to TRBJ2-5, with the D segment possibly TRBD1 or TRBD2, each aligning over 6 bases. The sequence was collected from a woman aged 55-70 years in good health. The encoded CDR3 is CASSGGTPGSQYF. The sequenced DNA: TGCGCCAGCAGCGGCGGGACACCGGGCAGCCAGTACTTC. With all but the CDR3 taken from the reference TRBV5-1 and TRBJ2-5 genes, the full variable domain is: KAGVTQTPRYLIKTRGQQVTLSCSPISGHRSVSWYQQTPGQGLQFLFEYFSETQRNKGNFPGRFSGRQFSNSRSEMNVSTLELGDSALYLCASSGGTPGSQYFGPGTRLLVL.